The following is a T cell receptor beta chain sequence with its context. Method: immunoSEQ multiplex PCR; TCRdb's copy keeps in-frame clones and lacks some. The table lists about 80,000 clones, 92% of them singletons, with roughly 1.4% in the top ten. CDR1 and CDR2 from the germline V gene are MNHEY and SVGAGI. Trimming shortened V by 6 bases and J by 0 bases, and 8 bases separated the two germline ends. This CDR3 is built from 14 residues. This sample is drawn from a study of T cell changes during pregnancy in multiple sclerosis. The sequence was collected from a female donor with multiple sclerosis, enrolled in a pregnancy study. The specimen comprised peripheral blood, sampled before pregnancy. J is TRBJ1-4 and V is TRBV6-5; D unclear. The CDR3 region is CASRAVATNEKLFF. The CDR3 nucleotides are TGTGCCAGCAGGGCCGTTGCAACTAATGAAAAACTGTTTTTT.